What follows are 5 T cell receptor beta chains derived from one specimen sequenced in a study of CD8+CD57+ T cells in acquired aplastic anemia. Genomic DNA acted as the template from which TCR beta VDJ combination and CDR3 sequence profiling were carried out. A single record per CDR3 protein comes from TCRdb applying MiXCR to the reads. The repertoire consists of 160,000 or so distinct CDR3 sequences, with 40% to 60% occurring once and the leading ten covering about 30%. The patients chosen for sequencing had shown expansion of CD8+CD57+ cells (detected by flow cytometry). The sequenced sample was sorted CD4+, CD8+, or CD8+CD57+ T cells (not recorded which) from PBMCs. Receptor source: a human donor with aplastic anemia.

There are many counts of this clonotype. The chain has TRBV20-1 and TRBJ2-7; D is tentatively TRBD1 or TRBD2 (5 bases each). The CDR3 spans 16 residues. Germline V gene data show CDR1 as DFQATT and CDR2 as SNEGSKA (reference sequence). V was cut by 1 base and J by 3 bases, with 19 bases left in between. In DNA form, the CDR3 reads TGCAGTGCTAGAGGGGTTGGGGGAGTCAGTCGCTACGAGCAGTACTTC. This translates into CSARGVGGVSRYEQYF.

This clonotype came up many times. V gene TRBV20-1 combines with J gene TRBJ2-7, with a weak D call TRBD2 (6 bases). Germline CDR1 DFQATT, CDR2 SNEGSKA (reference sequence). The V end was cut by 3 bases, the J end by 2 bases, with 11 bases between. This CDR3 comprises 13 residues. This chain's CDR3 is CSASGRVTYEQYF. DNA of the CDR3: TGCAGTGCTAGCGGGAGAGTCACCTACGAGCAGTACTTC.

The genes are TRBV2 and TRBJ1-4; the D is unclear. The CDR3 runs to 14 residues. V shed 6 bases and J shed 1 base, with 9 bases lying between them. Germline assignment: CDR1 SNHLY and CDR2 FYNNEI. The CDR3 nucleotides are TGTGCCAGCAGGCAAGTTGGAACTAATGAAAAACTGTTTTTT. Translating it yields CASRQVGTNEKLFF.

The chain couples TRBV11-2 to TRBJ2-2; D perhaps matches TRBD2 (6 bases). The V gene lost 5 bases and the J gene lost 5 bases, with 21 bases spanning the gap. This CDR3 comprises 17 residues. CDR1 SGHAT and CDR2 FQNNGV come from the germline V gene. CDR3 bases: TGTGCCAGCAGCCCCTTGGGCGGGATGTTTTTAACCGGGGAGCTGTTTTTT. Residues: CASSPLGGMFLTGELFF.

The chain links TRBV29-1 to TRBJ2-2; TRBD2 agrees at 7 bases. Trimming at V came to 2 bases and at J to 3 bases, leaving 6 bases not matched to a gene. The CDR3 runs to 15 residues. Germline-derived CDR1 and CDR2 are SQVTM and ANQGSEA. DNA of the CDR3: TGCAGCGTTGAAATATCGGCGGGGGACACCGGGGAGCTGTTTTTT. Its protein is CSVEISAGDTGELFF.